A selection of T cell receptor beta chains follows, all from one sample in a study of CD8 T cells in ankylosing spondylitis. TCRdb independently ran MiXCR on the 5' RACE reads; one entry per CDR3 protein. The sample yields approximately 39,000 distinct CDR3 sequences, approximately 10% seen once. Input material: synovial fluid, either unsorted or a sorted T cell fraction (not recorded which). The receptors originated from a male donor with ankylosing spondylitis. Both conserved end residues are part of each CDR3. A D gene is named only where the DNA matches it firmly. Clone size is shown for a subset of rows, as once, few, many or a class of expanded clone.

abundance | d_gene | j_gene | v_gene | CDR3nt | CDR3aa
- | - | TRBJ1-2 | TRBV14 | TGTGCCAGCAGCCAAGAACGAGGGGCACGGGGCTATGGCTACACCTTC | CASSQERGARGYGYTF
few | TRBD1 | TRBJ2-4 | TRBV5-1 | TGCGCCAGCAGCTTAACACTAGAAGGACAGGGAAGGGGCAACATTCAGTACTTC | CASSLTLEGQGRGNIQYF
- | TRBD1 | TRBJ2-5 | TRBV2 | TGTGCCAGCACCTCTACAGGGGCTGGGGAGACCCAGTACTTC | CASTSTGAGETQYF
many | TRBD2 | TRBJ2-7 | TRBV5-4 | TGTGCCAGCAGCTTTGCGAGCGGGAGAATTGACGAGCAGTACTTC | CASSFASGRIDEQYF
- | - | TRBJ2-1 | TRBV7-2 | TGTGCCAGCAGCCCCGGAAAGGGTGAGCAGTTCTTC | CASSPGKGEQFF
- | - | TRBJ2-3 | TRBV7-2 | TGTGCCAGCAGCCGCTTGATGGGTCCAGATACGCAGTATTTT | CASSRLMGPDTQYF
- | - | TRBJ2-2 | TRBV14 | TGTGCCAGCAGCGAAGATCCGGACTTCAACACCGGGGAGCTGTTTTTT | CASSEDPDFNTGELFF
few | TRBD2 | TRBJ2-7 | TRBV20-1 | TGCAGTGCTTCGCTAGCGGGTTACGAGCAGTACTTC | CSASLAGYEQYF
many | - | TRBJ1-1 | TRBV19 | TGTGCCAGCTCCTTCGGGGGCACTGAAGCTTTCTTT | CASSFGGTEAFF
many | - | TRBJ2-3 | TRBV2 | TGTGCCAGCAGTGAAGGTGAAAGGGGCGCAGATACGCAGTATTTT | CASSEGERGADTQYF
- | - | TRBJ2-1 | TRBV2 | TGTGCCGCCGCGGCAGGGGATGGAGTTGAGCAGTTCTTC | CAAAAGDGVEQFF
few | - | TRBJ2-1 | TRBV25-1 | TGTGCCAGCAGTAACGAGGTGGCATCTTTCAATGAGCAGTTCTTC | CASSNEVASFNEQFF
few | - | TRBJ2-1 | TRBV9 | TGTGCCAGCAGCGTAGGTGGCTTCTCCTACAATGAGCAGTTCTTC | CASSVGGFSYNEQFF
many | - | TRBJ2-1 | TRBV7-3 | TGTGCCAGCAGCTTATCTGCGGCCTCCTACAATGAGCAGTTCTTC | CASSLSAASYNEQFF
- | TRBD2 | TRBJ2-7 | TRBV5-1 | TGCGCCAGCAGCCCCCTGGGACTAGGAGGCCACGAGCAGTACTTC | CASSPLGLGGHEQYF
few | - | TRBJ2-7 | TRBV11-2 | TGTGCCAGCAGCTCCCCTGCCGAGCAGTACTTC | CASSSPAEQYF
- | - | TRBJ1-4 | TRBV27 | TGTGCCAGCAGTCTTCGCCTCGGGGGTGAAAAACTGTTTTTT | CASSLRLGGEKLFF
medium-sized | TRBD1 | TRBJ2-3 | TRBV10-3 | TGTGCCATCAGTGATGCCGGGACAGGGGGAACAGATACGCAGTATTTT | CAISDAGTGGTDTQYF
- | - | TRBJ2-3 | TRBV5-8 | TGTGCCAGCAGCTCTCGCGTGGCGAGGCTCACAGATACGCAGTATTTT | CASSSRVARLTDTQYF
many | - | TRBJ2-7 | TRBV9 | TGTGCCAGCAGCCCGACTGACCCCTACGAGCAGTACTTC | CASSPTDPYEQYF
many | - | TRBJ2-1 | TRBV7-2 | TGTGCCAGCAGCTTGCTCGGCGTGGCGTCATCCTACAATGAGCAGTTCTTC | CASSLLGVASSYNEQFF
- | - | TRBJ2-3 | TRBV6-4 | TGTGCCAGCAGTGCCGGATACACAGATACGCAGTATTTT | CASSAGYTDTQYF
many | TRBD1 | TRBJ2-2 | TRBV7-2 | TGTGCCAGCAGCTTTCTGTGGGACAGTGTCACCGGGGAGCTGTTTTTT | CASSFLWDSVTGELFF
- | TRBD2 | TRBJ2-1 | TRBV4-3 | TGCGCCAGCAGCCAAGGAGCGGGAGGAAACAATGAGCAGTTCTTC | CASSQGAGGNNEQFF
- | TRBD1 | TRBJ1-2 | TRBV7-9 | TGTGCCAGCAGCTTAGTCGGACAGGGGCGCGGCTACACCTTC | CASSLVGQGRGYTF
- | TRBD1 | TRBJ2-3 | TRBV7-3 | TGTGCCAGCAGCTTGGTAGACAGGGAACCGCAGTATTTT | CASSLVDREPQYF
many | TRBD2 | TRBJ2-1 | TRBV24-1 | TGTGCCACCAGTGACGCTGGACTAGCGGGAGACAATGAGCAGTTCTTC | CATSDAGLAGDNEQFF
many | - | TRBJ1-4 | TRBV5-1 | TGCGCCAGCAGCAACACAGGTGGAACTAATGAAAAACTGTTTTTT | CASSNTGGTNEKLFF
many | - | TRBJ2-1 | TRBV7-2 | TGTGCCAGGACGTTGACTAACGGCCATGAGCAGTTCTTC | CARTLTNGHEQFF
many | - | TRBJ1-5 | TRBV7-9 | TGTGCCAGCAGCGTCCGGGGCACGACCCAGCATTTT | CASSVRGTTQHF
- | - | TRBJ2-3 | TRBV5-4 | TGTGCCAGCAGCTTAGGACCACCTCGGGGCACAGATACGCAGTATTTT | CASSLGPPRGTDTQYF
few | TRBD1 | TRBJ2-4 | TRBV9 | TGTGCCAGCAGCCCCCGGGACAGGCTAAACATTCAGTACTTC | CASSPRDRLNIQYF
few | - | TRBJ1-1 | TRBV3-1 | TGTGCCAGCAGCCAGTTCAGGAACACTGAAGCTTTCTTT | CASSQFRNTEAFF
- | TRBD1 | TRBJ1-1 | TRBV7-9 | TGTGCCAGCACCACCCCAGGGGGAGGGGACACTGAAGCTTTCTTT | CASTTPGGGDTEAFF
few | - | TRBJ2-4 | TRBV10-3 | TGTGCCATCAGTGAGTCGCGACGAAACATTCAGTACTTC | CAISESRRNIQYF
- | - | TRBJ2-7 | TRBV7-9 | TGTGCCAGCAGCCACGGGGAGCCCTACGAGCAGTACTTC | CASSHGEPYEQYF
many | - | TRBJ2-5 | TRBV20-1 | TGCAGTGCTAACCAAAGAGCGGAGACCCAGTACTTC | CSANQRAETQYF
many | TRBD1 | TRBJ2-6 | TRBV28 | TGTGCCAGCAGTCCTACAGGGGCTGGGGCCAACGTCCTGACTTTC | CASSPTGAGANVLTF
- | TRBD1 | TRBJ1-6 | TRBV5-6 | TGTGCCAGCAGCTGGACCGGGACAGGGGGTTCACCCCTCCACTTT | CASSWTGTGGSPLHF
- | - | TRBJ2-7 | TRBV27 | TGTGCCAGCAGTTTAAGCGACAGCACCTACGAGCAGTGCTTC | CASSLSDSTYEQCF
many | - | TRBJ1-2 | TRBV28 | TGTGCCAGCAGTTTACCAGGCGCGACCAGGGATAACTATGGCTACACCTTC | CASSLPGATRDNYGYTF
- | TRBD1 | TRBJ2-3 | TRBV11-3 | TGTGCCAGCAGCATACAGGGGATAAGCACAGATACGCAGTATTTT | CASSIQGISTDTQYF
many | TRBD1 | TRBJ2-6 | TRBV12-5 | TGTGCTAGTGGTTTGGTCCCGAGACAGGGTTTCGGTTTTGGGGCCAACGTCCTGACTTTC | CASGLVPRQGFGFGANVLTF
many | - | TRBJ2-1 | TRBV7-2 | TGTGCCAGCAGCTTATTCCTAGGTAACAAGAATGAGCAGTTCTTC | CASSLFLGNKNEQFF
- | - | TRBJ1-5 | TRBV7-2 | TGTGCCAGCAGCGCCCGGGACCCAAATCAGCTCCAGCATTTT | CASSARDPNQLQHF
many | - | TRBJ2-1 | TRBV29-1 | TGCAGCGTTCCGAAGGGCATATACAATGAGCAGTTCTTC | CSVPKGIYNEQFF
many | - | TRBJ2-5 | TRBV6-2/TRBV6-3 | TGTGCCAGCAGTCTACTTACGGGAGTACTGGAGACCCAGTACTTC | CASSLLTGVLETQYF
many | TRBD2 | TRBJ2-1 | TRBV20-1 | TGCAGTGCTAGCGGTCTAGCGGGCACTTTTAACTCCTACAATGAGCAGTTCTTC | CSASGLAGTFNSYNEQFF
few | TRBD2 | TRBJ2-1 | TRBV6-2/TRBV6-3 | TGTGCCAGCAGCCAGCGGGCTAGCGGGAGTAATGAGCAGTTCTTC | CASSQRASGSNEQFF
many | TRBD2 | TRBJ2-3 | TRBV4-3 | TGCGCCAGCAGTTCTATCCCGGGACTAGCTGATACGCAGTATTTT | CASSSIPGLADTQYF